This T cell receptor beta chain was profiled in a study of response to subunit inactivated influenza vaccine (dated by TCRdb to the late 2010s). In terms of the full investigation: Deep quantitative T cell receptor repertoire profiling was used in the study to track responses to a trivalent subunit inactivated influenza vaccine.

What the research found in general, with its limitations: It was suggested by the authors that each seasonal influenza vaccination may recruit only a limited number of new T cells.

The CDR3 starts with the cysteine, ends with the phenylalanine, and has 18 residues. The read is trimmed to its CDR3 DNA, 54 bases read in frame from base 1. The germline V gene gives CDR1 as SGHRS and CDR2 as YFSETQ. Trimming accounts for 0 bases at V and 3 bases at J, while the number of junction bases matched to no gene is 10. Libraries were constructed by RT-PCR. The instrument was an Illumina HiSeq 2500. Clones were called with MiXCR by TCRdb after fastp trimmed the public reads at Q25, and only in-frame beta chains were retained. Each entry merges the rows of one CDR3 protein and shows their most common DNA and genes. This sample lists a few hundred thousand distinct CDR3 sequences; 11% were detected once. In total, the top ten clones hold approximately 12% of the sample. Points on this clonotype: It lacks a known antigen. No base-level quality is on record; no much larger clone is a single base apart.

This sample's time point label indicates: around 47 days after influenza vaccine administration. The clonotype originates from a man aged 50 or older who received an inactivated influenza vaccine. Donor details come from another sample of the same person, matched by shared clones. The rearranged chain carries TRBV5-1 and TRBJ2-7; TRBD2 fits 12 bases in the junction. Source: PBMCs from blood, taken about 40 days after vaccination. This receptor carries the CDR3 CASSLVPTSGRRRYEQYF. The DNA reads as follows: TGCGCCAGCAGCTTGGTTCCGACTAGCGGGAGAAGGCGCTACGAGCAGTACTTC.